This is a list of T cell receptor beta chains from one sample in a study of T cells in Graves' hyperthyroidism and ophthalmopathy. TCRdb passed the multiplex PCR reads through MiXCR, listing each CDR3 protein once. This repertoire shows about half a million distinct CDR3 sequences, 20% to 25% found once; its top ten account for roughly 29%. Sequences were obtained from blood. The receptor set was obtained from a man younger than 30 with Graves' hyperthyroidism. Each CDR3 is given with its conserved first and last residue. A D gene is named only where the DNA matches it firmly. The size of a clone is reported for some rows only, either as once, few or many, or as a class for expanded clones.

j_call v_call d_call clone_size cdr3_aa cdr3_nt
TRBJ2-7 TRBV9 - - CASSARRDGTSYEQYF TGTGCCAGCAGCGCGCGCCGGGACGGGACCTCCTACGAGCAGTACTTC
TRBJ2-7 TRBV6-1 - - CASTQGIEQYF TGTGCCAGCACACAGGGTATCGAGCAGTACTTC
TRBJ2-5 TRBV11-2 TRBD2 many CASSFDPSTSGRETQYF TGTGCCAGCAGCTTCGACCCCTCGACTAGCGGGAGGGAGACCCAGTACTTC
TRBJ2-5 TRBV14 - many CASSIGAGAQRETQYF TGTGCCAGCAGCATCGGGGCCGGGGCGCAGAGGGAGACCCAGTACTTC
TRBJ2-4 TRBV15 - many CATSRRTAADLAKNIQYF TGTGCCACCAGCAGAAGGACAGCCGCAGACTTAGCCAAAAACATTCAGTACTTC
TRBJ1-1 TRBV19 - few CASSVDSLNTEAFF TGTGCCAGTAGTGTGGACAGCCTTAACACTGAAGCTTTCTTT
TRBJ2-7 TRBV11-2 TRBD1 - CASSLRDRGIEQYF TGTGCCAGCAGCTTACGGGACAGGGGGATCGAGCAGTACTTC
TRBJ2-5 TRBV6-5 - few CASSLSEIQETQYF TGTGCCAGCAGTTTAAGCGAAATCCAAGAGACCCAGTACTTC
TRBJ1-4 TRBV6-1 - few CASSAPATNEKLFF TGTGCCAGCAGCGCCCCGGCAACTAATGAAAAACTGTTTTTT
TRBJ1-2 TRBV5-1 TRBD1 - CASSLGQRWGGYTF TGCGCCAGCAGCCTGGGACAGCGGTGGGGTGGCTACACCTTC
TRBJ2-7 TRBV6-1 - many CASGKAVTYEQYF TGTGCCAGCGGTAAAGCCGTCACCTACGAGCAGTACTTC
TRBJ1-2 TRBV15 - many CATSRDPGEGYTF TGTGCCACCAGCAGAGATCCGGGGGAGGGCTACACCTTC
TRBJ1-1 TRBV28 TRBD1 many CASSLWGTANTEAFF TGTGCCAGCAGTTTATGGGGGACAGCGAACACTGAAGCTTTCTTT
TRBJ1-2 TRBV2 TRBD1 many CASSGTGENYGYTF TGTGCCAGCAGTGGGACAGGGGAGAACTATGGCTACACCTTC
TRBJ2-7 TRBV12-3/TRBV12-4 TRBD2 - CASSYGSGRVYEQYF TGTGCCAGCAGTTATGGTAGCGGGAGGGTCTACGAGCAGTACTTC
TRBJ1-1 TRBV28 TRBD1 many CASRTGTGSEAFF TGTGCCAGCCGGACAGGGACCGGATCTGAAGCTTTCTTT
TRBJ1-2 TRBV12-5 TRBD1 - CASGLVLDRGRYGYTF TGTGCTAGTGGTTTGGTACTGGACAGGGGGAGGTATGGCTACACCTTC
TRBJ1-2 TRBV6-5 TRBD1 - CASSSGGTGGGYTF TGTGCCAGCAGTTCGGGCGGGACAGGAGGAGGCTACACCTTC
TRBJ2-5 TRBV7-8 - many CASSLSRDPMRTQYF TGTGCCAGCAGCTTATCCCGGGATCCAATGAGGACCCAGTACTTC
TRBJ2-7 TRBV11-2 TRBD2 many CASSLLAGGGYEQYF TGTGCCAGCAGCTTACTAGCGGGGGGAGGGTACGAGCAGTACTTC
TRBJ1-1 TRBV28 - - CATHTNTEAFF TGTGCCACCCACACGAACACTGAAGCTTTCTTT
TRBJ1-1 TRBV5-1 - - CASSNTRENTEAFF TGCGCCAGCAGCAACACCAGGGAGAACACTGAAGCTTTCTTT
TRBJ1-5 TRBV12-3/TRBV12-4 - many CASSQNDQPQHF TGTGCCAGCAGCCAAAATGATCAGCCCCAGCATTTT
TRBJ1-1 TRBV7-2 - many CASSLGLSRVNTEAFF TGTGCCAGCAGCTTAGGACTCTCGCGGGTGAACACTGAAGCTTTCTTT
TRBJ1-6 TRBV6-1 - many CASSETANSPLHF TGTGCCAGCAGTGAGACGGCCAATTCACCCCTCCACTTT
TRBJ1-2 TRBV29-1 - many CSVVGETYGYTF TGCAGCGTTGTTGGGGAGACCTATGGCTACACCTTC
TRBJ1-1 TRBV15 - many CATSDRLNTEAFF TGTGCCACCAGCGACAGGCTGAACACTGAAGCTTTCTTT
TRBJ2-5 TRBV5-1 - - CASLQGKQETQYF TGCGCCAGCCTACAAGGGAAACAAGAGACCCAGTACTTC
TRBJ1-1 TRBV19 - many CASSMGTWTEAFF TGTGCCAGTAGTATGGGGACCTGGACTGAAGCTTTCTTT
TRBJ2-5 TRBV10-1 - - CASSEDQGSEETQYF TGCGCCAGCAGTGAGGATCAGGGGTCGGAAGAGACCCAGTACTTC
TRBJ2-7 TRBV2 - - CASSVNEQYF TGTGCCAGCAGTGTCAACGAGCAGTACTTC
TRBJ2-2 TRBV20-1 TRBD2 - CSARNPSGITDGELFF TGCAGTGCTAGAAACCCCAGCGGGATCACGGACGGGGAGCTGTTTTTT
TRBJ2-5 TRBV28 TRBD2 - CASSSRVLAGSQETQYF TGTGCCAGCAGTTCTAGGGTCCTAGCGGGGAGTCAAGAGACCCAGTACTTC
TRBJ2-5 TRBV30 - many CAWIEGETQYF TGTGCCTGGATAGAAGGGGAGACCCAGTACTTC
TRBJ2-2 TRBV6-5 - many CASSYERNANTGELFF TGTGCCAGCAGTTACGAGAGAAACGCGAACACCGGGGAGCTGTTTTTT